This T cell receptor (beta chain) was documented in a study of CD8+ T cells in alopecia areata. The V gene lost 1 base and the J gene lost 4 bases, with 7 bases spanning the gap. The germline V gene has CDR1 SNHLY and CDR2 FYNNEI. The CDR3 sequence is 14 residues long. It was cDNA, reverse transcribed from extracted RNA, that served as the sequencing template. Profiling relied on immunoSEQ multiplex PCR, and the TCRdb table lists in-frame clones only, not all of them. Of about 39,000 clones in the sample, 55% to 75% are singletons; the top ten hold about 21%. Worth noting for this clone: What it recognizes is unknown.

Treatment here: oral pan-JAK inhibitor, 5-10 mg twice daily. Study conclusions and caveats: It was lesional scalp, especially alopecia totalis/universalis, that showed higher clonality than normal scalp. Scalp sample sequencing also detects resident alphabeta T cells of normal skin. Association of baseline CD8+ expansion with response is uncertain owing to one nonresponder. In scalp and blood during tofacitinib, many expanded lesional clones persisted.

The sequences come from CD8+ T cells sorted from blood, collected at week 4, from a patient treated with tofacitinib. The receptor comes from a human donor with alopecia areata. This chain connects TRBV2 to TRBJ2-2; D gene uncertain. The DNA of the CDR3 is TGTGCCAGCAGTGAAGTCTTAGTCACCGGGGAGCTGTTTTTT. This codes for CASSEVLVTGELFF.